These 27 T cell receptor beta chains were all obtained from the same sample, sequenced in a study of blood T cell repertoires in COVID-19. Using immunoSEQ multiplex PCR, the repertoire was profiled, and TCRdb retains in-frame clones only, with some absent. Here the sample spans 200,000 to 300,000 clones, around 89% being singletons. The material sequenced was PBMCs or T cells enriched from blood (not recorded which). Receptors were obtained from a woman aged 40 to 50 with acute COVID-19.

The chain combines TRBV28 with TRBJ1-4; 9 bases align to TRBD1. The junction had 10 bases not matched to a gene; V was cut back by 7 bases and J by 7 bases. Germline loops: CDR1 MDHEN, CDR2 SYDVKM. The CDR3 covers 15 residues. The CDR3 sequence is CASTTTQGAGEKLFF. The DNA of the CDR3 is TGTGCCAGCACCACAACACAGGGGGCGGGTGAAAAACTGTTTTTT.

The V gene is TRBV5-1, the J gene TRBJ1-2, with a tentative D call TRBD1 (6 bases). The V and J ends lost 0 bases and 7 bases respectively, with 16 bases between them. Germline V gene lookup returns CDR1 SGHRS and CDR2 YFSETQ. The CDR3 length is 15 residues. The CDR3 protein is CASSLDFGTRGGYTF. CDR3 DNA sequence: TGCGCCAGCAGCTTGGACTTTGGGACACGAGGTGGCTACACCTTC. Supplemented by reference TRBV5-1 and TRBJ1-2, the full variable domain reads KAGVTQTPRYLIKTRGQQVTLSCSPISGHRSVSWYQQTPGQGLQFLFEYFSETQRNKGNFPGRFSGRQFSNSRSEMNVSTLELGDSALYLCASSLDFGTRGGYTFGSGTRLTVV.

This clone has only one observation. The chain employs TRBV5-5 and TRBJ1-6; TRBD1 matches 7 bases. The junction had 5 bases not matched to a gene; V was cut back by 4 bases and J by 7 bases. This CDR3 is 14 amino acids long. CDR1 SGHKS and CDR2 YYEKEE come from the germline V gene (reference sequence). CDR3 sequence: CASSLGQLNSPLHF. CDR3 nucleotide sequence: TGTGCCAGCAGCCTGGGACAGCTGAATTCACCCCTCCACTTT.

This clone was counted only a few times. CDR3 amino acids: CASSGELAGHNEQFF. CDR3 nucleotides: TGTGCCAGCAGCGGAGAACTAGCGGGACACAATGAGCAGTTCTTC. This chain uses TRBV7-9 with TRBJ2-1, with TRBD2 identical over 10 bases. The germline V gene has CDR1 SEHNR and CDR2 FQNEAQ (reference sequence). This CDR3 comprises 15 residues. V dropped 5 bases and J dropped 5; count of bases not matched to a gene: 6.

V gene TRBV19 combines with J gene TRBJ1-1; no firm D call. The CDR3 is 14 amino acids. V was trimmed by 9 bases and J by 5 bases, leaving 19 bases between them. CDR1 and CDR2 (germline): LNHDA, SQIVND (reference sequence). CDR3 nucleotide sequence: TGTGCCAGCAAGGAGGGTGTGGGAGGGACTGAAGCTTTCTTT. Its protein is CASKEGVGGTEAFF.

The gene calls are TRBV2 and TRBJ1-2; no firm D call. Germline V CDR1 and CDR2: SNHLY, FYNNEI. Trimming removed 4 bases from V and 3 bases from J, with 9 bases in between. This CDR3 has 13 residues. The CDR3 spells CASSAYGYYGYTF. CDR3 nucleotides: TGTGCCAGCAGTGCTTACGGTTACTATGGCTACACCTTC.

The rearrangement uses TRBV19 and TRBJ1-1, with TRBD1 matching over 11 bases. Germline CDR1 LNHDA, CDR2 SQIVND (reference sequence). The CDR3 is 14 residues long. After removal of 10 bases from V and 5 bases from J, the junction contained 9 bases not matched to a gene. Written as DNA, the CDR3 is TGTGCCACCCACGGACAGGGGGCAGGTACTGAAGCTTTCTTT. Encoded protein: CATHGQGAGTEAFF.

The chain combines TRBV5-5 with TRBJ1-1; 7 bases fit TRBD1. Trimming cost V 0 bases and J 3 bases; bases outside gene matches: 2. CDR3 length: 14 amino acids. Germline values: CDR1 SGHKS, CDR2 YYEKEE (reference sequence). The CDR3 protein is CASSLEGQYTEAFF. CDR3 coding DNA: TGTGCCAGCAGCTTGGAGGGACAGTACACTGAAGCTTTCTTT.

The rearrangement links TRBV19 to TRBJ2-5; TRBD1 matches 7 bases. In germline, CDR1 is LNHDA, CDR2 SQIVND (reference sequence). The CDR3 runs 15 residues. V gave up 2 bases and J gave up 3 bases; unmatched junction bases: 6. The CDR3 sequence is CASSIRQGFEETQYF. CDR3 nucleotide sequence: TGTGCCAGTAGTATACGACAGGGTTTTGAAGAGACCCAGTACTTC.

V gene TRBV5-1 combines with J gene TRBJ2-7, with 10 nucleotides matching TRBD2. The CDR3 sequence is 21 residues long. CDR1 SGHRS and CDR2 YFSETQ come from the germline V gene. After removal of 4 bases from V and 5 bases from J, the junction contained 27 bases not matched to a gene. The CDR3 loop reads CASSPLLWTGSGLAGANEQYV. Here the CDR3 DNA reads TGCGCCAGCAGCCCCCTATTGTGGACAGGGTCCGGGCTAGCGGGAGCTAACGAGCAGTACGTC.

The chain couples TRBV5-1 to TRBJ2-1, with a possible D match to TRBD2 (6 bases). The CDR3 extends over 15 amino acids. Germline V gene sequence: CDR1 SGHRS, CDR2 YFSETQ. The V and J ends lost 4 bases and 5 bases respectively, with 16 bases between them. CDR3 sequence reads: CASSPPRDWDNEQFF. The CDR3 DNA reads as TGCGCCAGCAGCCCGCCCCGGGACTGGGACAATGAGCAGTTCTTC.

This clone came up once. The J gene is TRBJ1-5, the V gene TRBV19; no clear D gene. CDR1 and CDR2 (germline): LNHDA, SQIVND (reference sequence). Trimming removed 2 bases from V and 6 bases from J, with 8 bases in between. This CDR3 is built from 13 residues. The CDR3 DNA reads TGTGCCAGTAGTATAACGGACTCTCAGCCCCAGCATTTT. Translating it yields CASSITDSQPQHF. Filled out from reference TRBV19 and TRBJ1-5, the complete variable domain reads DGGITQSPKYLFRKEGQNVTLSCEQNLNHDAMYWYRQDPGQGLRLIYYSQIVNDFQKGDIAEGYSVSREKKESFPLTVTSAQKNPTAFYLCASSITDSQPQHFGDGTRLSIL.

This chain uses TRBV15 with TRBJ1-3; the D is unclear. The CDR3 consists of 15 residues. The germline V and J ends were trimmed by 0 bases and 0 bases, with 6 bases remaining between them. Germline-derived CDR1 and CDR2 are LNHNV and YYDKDF (reference sequence). In nucleotides, the CDR3 is TGTGCCACCAGCAGAGATGTATACTCTGGAAACACCATATATTTT. Translating gives CATSRDVYSGNTIYF.

The chain uses TRBV5-1 and TRBJ2-3; D call uncertain. CDR3 length: 15 amino acids. Trimming shortened V by 1 base and J by 1 base, and 10 bases separated the two germline ends. CDR1 and CDR2 (germline): SGHRS, YFSETQ. The CDR3: CASSLLSRGTDTQYF. CDR3 sequence (DNA): TGCGCCAGCAGCTTGCTTTCCCGGGGCACAGATACGCAGTATTTT.

The chain couples TRBV28 to TRBJ2-2, with D possibly matching TRBD1 (6 bases). From germline, CDR1 is MDHEN and CDR2 SYDVKM. V lost 6 bases and J 3 bases, leaving 17 bases between the germline ends. The CDR3 sequence is 16 residues long. As DNA, the CDR3 is TGTGCCAGCAGACACCTGACAGGACAATACACCGGGGAGCTGTTTTTT. It yields the protein CASRHLTGQYTGELFF.

The chain recombines TRBV3-1 (or the pseudogene TRBV3-2) with TRBJ1-6; 7 bases fit TRBD1. Germline assignment: CDR1 LGHDT and CDR2 YNNKEL (reference sequence). V lost 1 base, J lost 8 bases, and 5 bases stayed unmatched. CDR3 length equals 15 residues. The CDR3 DNA is TGTGCCAGCAGCCAAGCGGGACAGATGGATTCACCCCTCCACTTT. Translated, it gives CASSQAGQMDSPLHF.

In regard to this clone: The sample carries other DNA sequences with the same CDR3. The chain employs TRBV11-3 and TRBJ1-3, with unresolved D. CDR3 length: 11 amino acids. V lost 3 bases to trimming and J lost 5 bases, with 2 bases between them. Germline assignment: CDR1 SGHNT and CDR2 YENEEA. The CDR3 sequence: CASSFRNTIYF. The CDR3 DNA follows: TGTGCCAGCAGCTTCAGAAACACCATATATTTT.

This chain links TRBV28 with TRBJ1-4; maybe TRBD1 (6 bases). In germline, CDR1 is MDHEN, CDR2 SYDVKM. The V end was cut by 5 bases, the J end by 8 bases, with 18 bases between. The CDR3 runs to 15 residues. The CDR3 coding sequence is TGTGCCAGCAGTCAGCGGTTGGGGGCTGGGGAAAAACTGTTTTTT. This codes for CASSQRLGAGEKLFF. Together with reference TRBV28 and TRBJ1-4, the CDR3 gives the full variable domain: DVKVTQSSRYLVKRTGEKVFLECVQDMDHENMFWYRQDPGLGLRLIYFSYDVKMKEKGDIPEGYSVSREKKERFSLILESASTNQTSMYLCASSQRLGAGEKLFFGSGTQLSVL.

This rearrangement joins TRBV2 to TRBJ1-1; D call uncertain. The CDR3 is 15 amino acids. Germline values: CDR1 SNHLY, CDR2 FYNNEI. V was cut by 6 bases and J by 3 bases, with 17 bases left in between. CDR3 bases: TGTGCCAGCAGCAAAAGTTCGGGGATCGACACTGAAGCTTTCTTT. Its translation: CASSKSSGIDTEAFF. Looking up the rest from reference TRBV2 and TRBJ1-1 gives the full variable domain: EPEVTQTPSHQVTQMGQEVILRCVPISNHLYFYWYRQILGQKVEFLVSFYNNEISEKSEIFDDQFSVERPDGSNFTLKIRSTKLEDSAMYFCASSKSSGIDTEAFFGQGTRLTVV.

The rearrangement links TRBV18 to TRBJ2-3; TRBD2 agrees at 12 bases. The CDR3 length is 17 residues. V lost 3 bases and J lost 3; bases outside the gene matches: 7. Germline CDR1 is KGHSH and CDR2 is LQKENI. The CDR3, as DNA: TGTGCCAGCTCACCGAAGCCGACTAGCGGGAGTACAGATACGCAGTATTTT. This sequence encodes CASSPKPTSGSTDTQYF.

The chain couples TRBV29-1 to TRBJ1-2, with TRBD1 as a possible D gene (5 bases). CDR1 and CDR2 from the germline V gene are SQVTM and ANQGSEA. Trimming removed 3 bases from V and 3 bases from J, with 8 bases in between. This CDR3 comprises 12 residues. This CDR3 reads CSVDREDYGYTF. The CDR3 DNA sequence: TGCAGCGTTGACAGGGAAGACTATGGCTACACCTTC.

V is TRBV11-2 and J is TRBJ2-1, with 7 bases that match TRBD2. The germline gives CDR1 SGHAT, CDR2 FQNNGV. V lost 1 base, J lost 10 bases, and 13 bases stayed unmatched. The CDR3 is made up of 16 amino acids. The CDR3 DNA is TGTGCCAGCAGCTTAGTGGGCGGGAGCACCATGGGCGAGCAGTTCTTC. It codes for CASSLVGGSTMGEQFF. The complete variable domain, with remaining parts taken from reference TRBV11-2 and TRBJ2-1, reads EAGVAQSPRYKIIEKRQSVAFWCNPISGHATLYWYQQILGQGPKLLIQFQNNGVVDDSQLPKDRFSAERLKGVDSTLKIQPAKLEDSAVYLCASSLVGGSTMGEQFFGPGTRLTVL.

The chain uses TRBV28 and TRBJ1-6, with D perhaps matching TRBD1 (6 bases). CDR3 length equals 14 residues. Germline CDR1 MDHEN, CDR2 SYDVKM. Trimming left V 7 bases short and J 8 bases short, with 15 bases between. The CDR3 region has the DNA TGTGCCAGCACCCTTAGGGGGACCCATTCACCCCTCCACTTT. This codes for CASTLRGTHSPLHF.

The chain couples TRBV5-1 to TRBJ1-1; D is perhaps TRBD1 (6 bases). V was shortened by 0 bases and J by 5 bases, with 14 bases between the two germline ends. The CDR3 totals 15 residues. Germline CDR1 reads SGHRS; CDR2 reads YFSETQ. The CDR3 is CASSLGYAGVTEAFF. CDR3 nucleotide sequence: TGCGCCAGCAGCTTGGGATACGCAGGGGTGACTGAAGCTTTCTTT.

This clone was picked up a small number of times. The chain has TRBV10-3 and TRBJ2-3; TRBD1 agrees at 7 bases. Germline CDR1 and CDR2: ENHRY and SYGVKD. J lost 5 bases, V lost 5 bases, and 10 bases had no gene match. This CDR3 is built from 15 residues. The chain's CDR3 is CAISRTGAKGDTQYF. CDR3 in DNA: TGTGCCATCAGTAGAACAGGGGCTAAGGGAGATACGCAGTATTTT.

The chain combines TRBV5-4 with TRBJ1-1; weak D call: TRBD1 (6 bases). The CDR3 consists of 12 residues. Germline lookup yields CDR1 SGHNT and CDR2 YYREEE (reference sequence). Deletions cut 0 bases from V and 10 bases from J, with 10 bases between. CDR3 bases: TGTGCCAGCAGCTTGGAACAAGGGGGAGCTTTCTTT. Translated, it gives CASSLEQGGAFF. The variable domain in full, completed from reference TRBV5-4 and TRBJ1-1, reads ETGVTQSPTHLIKTRGQQVTLRCSSQSGHNTVSWYQQALGQGPQFIFQYYREEENGRGNFPPRFSGLQFPNYSSELNVNALELDDSALYLCASSLEQGGAFFGQGTRLTVV.

The chain employs TRBV28 and TRBJ1-1, with 7 bases that match TRBD1. Trimming removed 2 bases from V and 0 bases from J; junction bases left unmatched: 3. The germline V gene has CDR1 MDHEN and CDR2 SYDVKM. This CDR3 is built from 15 residues. CDR3 sequence: CASSLGTAMNTEAFF. DNA of the CDR3: TGTGCCAGCAGTTTAGGGACAGCTATGAACACTGAAGCTTTCTTT.